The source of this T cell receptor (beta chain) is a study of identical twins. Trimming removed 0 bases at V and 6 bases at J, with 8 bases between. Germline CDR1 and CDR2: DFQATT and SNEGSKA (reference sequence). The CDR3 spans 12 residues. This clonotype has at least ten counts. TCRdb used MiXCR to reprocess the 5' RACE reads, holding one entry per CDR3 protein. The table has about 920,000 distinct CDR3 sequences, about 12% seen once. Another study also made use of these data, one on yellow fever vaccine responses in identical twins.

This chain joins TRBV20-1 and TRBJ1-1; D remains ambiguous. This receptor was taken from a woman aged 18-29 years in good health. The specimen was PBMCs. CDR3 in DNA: TGCAGTGCTAGAGATCTATCGGCTGAAGCTTTCTTT. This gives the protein CSARDLSAEAFF.